The table lists the clone carrying this T cell receptor beta chain with a few counts. Its matching antigen is unknown. TCRdb re-called the 5' RACE reads with MiXCR, one entry per CDR3 protein. Seen here are about 700,000 distinct CDR3 sequences, under 9% observed once, and the top ten hold 0.98%. Every one of the donors was a healthy Caucasian. The data originate from a study of identical twins. There are 14 residues in the CDR3. Germline V gene data show CDR1 as ENHRY and CDR2 as SYGVKD. V lost 6 bases, J lost 4 bases, and 7 bases stayed unmatched. Notes on the study in general: Sharing of beta out-of-frame sequences by twins showed a weaker excess.

This sample was shared with a second study, whose subject was yellow fever vaccine responses in identical twins.

The sequence derives from a woman aged 18-35 years in good health. V is TRBV10-3 and J is TRBJ2-3; TRBD1 matches 7 bases. Material: PBMCs. Here the CDR3 reads CAIRIRGKSDTQYF. The CDR3 region has the DNA TGTGCCATCAGGATCAGGGGGAAGTCAGATACGCAGTATTTT.